This is a list of T cell receptor beta chains from one sample in a study of CD8 T cells in ankylosing spondylitis. TCRdb re-analysed the 5' RACE reads in MiXCR, keeping a single row per CDR3 protein. The sample holds around 140,000 distinct CDR3 sequences, about an eighth seen once. Source material: blood, either unsorted or a sorted T cell fraction (not recorded which). The source of these receptors is a female donor with ankylosing spondylitis or in good health (not recorded which). Each CDR3 is given with its conserved first and last residue. A D gene is named only where the DNA matches it firmly. Clone size is shown for a subset of rows, as once, few, many or a class of expanded clone.

>TRBJ1-1|-|TRBV7-9|many
TGTGCCAGCAGCTTAGAATCTCCAGCCAACACTGAAGCTTTCTTT
CASSLESPANTEAFF
>TRBJ2-5|TRBD2|TRBV20-1|many
TGCAGTGCTAGAGAGGGACTAGCACAAGAGACCCAGTACTTC
CSAREGLAQETQYF
>TRBJ2-1|-|TRBV3-1|many
TGTGCCAGCAGCAAGAGCGCGAGCTCCTACAATGAGCAGTTCTTC
CASSKSASSYNEQFF
>TRBJ2-7|-|TRBV4-1|many
TGCGCCAGCAGCCAAGTCGGGGGTGTAGGAGAGCAGTACTTC
CASSQVGGVGEQYF
>TRBJ2-7|-|TRBV6-6|many
TGTGCCAGCAACGAGGATAGCTCCTACGAGCAGTACTTC
CASNEDSSYEQYF
>TRBJ1-6|-|TRBV7-2|-
TGTGCCAGCAGCATCATACAGGGAGGATGGACACCCCTCCACTTT
CASSIIQGGWTPLHF
>TRBJ2-7|TRBD2|TRBV12-3/TRBV12-4|many
TGTGCCAGCAGTTTAGGGGACTATCTTGGTAGGGAGCAGTACTTC
CASSLGDYLGREQYF
>TRBJ2-2|TRBD2|TRBV30|few
TGTGCCTGGAGGCGGGGTGCGGGAGGGACATCCGGGGAGCTGTTTTTT
CAWRRGAGGTSGELFF
>TRBJ2-2|TRBD2|TRBV20-1|many
TGCAGTGCCGCGGCTTTAGCGGGCACCGGGGAGCTGTTTTTT
CSAAALAGTGELFF
>TRBJ2-1|-|TRBV6-1|many
TGTGCCAGCAGTCCTGGGACGGGCCTAACGGACAATGAGCAGTTCTTC
CASSPGTGLTDNEQFF
>TRBJ2-2|-|TRBV3-1|-
TGTGCCACCTGCCAATCGGGCTCGCTATCCGGGGAGCTGTTTTTT
CATCQSGSLSGELFF
>TRBJ2-2|TRBD1|TRBV5-1|many
TGCGCCACTTCGGGACAGGGCACCGGGGAGCTGTTTTTT
CATSGQGTGELFF
>TRBJ1-1|-|TRBV28|many
TGTGCCAGCAGTGCGGGGGGCACTGAAGCTTTCTTT
CASSAGGTEAFF
>TRBJ1-1|-|TRBV11-3|many
TGTGCCAGCAGCTTAGATCGTGGGGGCACTGAAGCTTTCTTT
CASSLDRGGTEAFF
>TRBJ2-7|-|TRBV5-1|many
TGCGCCAGCAGCTTCATCGGACAGTCCTACGAGCAGTACTTC
CASSFIGQSYEQYF
>TRBJ2-5|-|TRBV5-1|few
TGCGCCAGCAGCCGCGGACTACTGCACCTGGAGACCCAGTACTTC
CASSRGLLHLETQYF
>TRBJ1-2|TRBD1|TRBV12-3/TRBV12-4|many
TGTGCCAGCACCCAACTATTGGACAGGGATGGCTACACCTTC
CASTQLLDRDGYTF
>TRBJ2-2|TRBD1|TRBV6-1|many
TGTGCCAGCAATGACCGGGACAGGGGGCTTGGCGGGGAGCTGTTTTTT
CASNDRDRGLGGELFF
>TRBJ1-1|-|TRBV29-1|-
TGCAGCGTTGAGGGTGACGGGCCTGAAGCTTTCTTT
CSVEGDGPEAFF
>TRBJ1-2|-|TRBV12-3/TRBV12-4|few
TGTGCCAGCAGTTTCCTGGGAAACTATGGCTACACCTTC
CASSFLGNYGYTF
>TRBJ1-2|-|TRBV6-5|once
TGTGCCAGCAGTTACTCGAGGGGAGGTGCGGGTGGCTACACCTTC
CASSYSRGGAGGYTF
>TRBJ2-5|-|TRBV9|many
TGTGCCAGCAGCGTAGGGGGACTTGAGGAGACCCAGTACTTC
CASSVGGLEETQYF
>TRBJ1-5|TRBD1|TRBV5-1|many
TGCGCCAGCAGCTTGACGGGGACAGGGTCTCAGCCCCAGCATTTT
CASSLTGTGSQPQHF
>TRBJ2-3|-|TRBV7-9|many
TGTGCCAGCAGCTTACAGGACGCTCCCACAGATACGCAGTATTTT
CASSLQDAPTDTQYF
>TRBJ1-6|-|TRBV5-6|many
TGTGCCAGCAGCTTGGACGCCCTCATATTCTCACCCCTCCACTTT
CASSLDALIFSPLHF
>TRBJ1-1|-|TRBV7-2|many
TGTGCCAGCAGCTTCGGGACATTTACTGAAGCTTTCTTT
CASSFGTFTEAFF
>TRBJ1-1|-|TRBV6-8|few
TGTGCCAGCAGTCCCACACACGACATGAACACTGAAGCTTTCTTT
CASSPTHDMNTEAFF
>TRBJ1-5|-|TRBV4-1|many
TGCGCCAGCAGCCAAGAACGGGCGGACATTTATAGCAATCGGCCCCAGCATTTT
CASSQERADIYSNRPQHF
>TRBJ1-2|TRBD1|TRBV29-1|-
TGCAGCGCTTGGGACAGGGTATCATCAGGCTACACCTTC
CSAWDRVSSGYTF
>TRBJ1-1|TRBD1|TRBV12-3/TRBV12-4|-
TGTGCCAGCAGGGAGAAGACAGGGCGGTTGACTGAAGCTTTCTTT
CASREKTGRLTEAFF
>TRBJ2-7|TRBD2|TRBV18|many
TGTGCCAGCTCACCACCGGAAGCGGGAGGCTACTACGAGCAGTACTTC
CASSPPEAGGYYEQYF
>TRBJ1-1|-|TRBV12-3/TRBV12-4|many
TGTGCCAGCAGTCCCAAGCGGGGGGGGAGAGCTTTCTTT
CASSPKRGGRAFF
>TRBJ1-5|-|TRBV7-2|many
TGTGCCAGCAGCTTAGTTGGGACGGCTAATCAGCCCCAGCATTTT
CASSLVGTANQPQHF
>TRBJ2-2|-|TRBV7-8|-
TGTGCCAGCAGCTTAGTTTCAGGAGGGGAGCTGTTTTTT
CASSLVSGGELFF
>TRBJ2-2|-|TRBV23-1|many
TGCGCCAGCAGTCCCCCGACCCAGGACAGCAAGAGTAACACCGGGGAGCTGTTTTTT
CASSPPTQDSKSNTGELFF